Sequencing of this TCR beta chain was carried out in a study of OX40 agonist ivuxolimab in advanced cancers. Assay: immunoSEQ multiplex PCR; the TCRdb copy retains only in-frame clones and omits some. Altogether fewer than 85,000 clones are present, just over 85% being singletons, with the ten largest covering around 2%. From germline, CDR1 is SEHNR and CDR2 FQNEAQ (reference sequence). This CDR3 comprises 15 residues. Trimming removed 6 bases at V and 8 bases at J, with 20 bases between. This receptor was identified in an adult with an advanced solid tumor such as melanoma, head and neck, liver or kidney cancer. This specimen was CD4+ or CD8+ T cells sorted from blood, taken in a trial of the OX40 agonist ivuxolimab. The chain uses TRBV7-9 and TRBJ2-4; D is possibly TRBD1 (6 bases). This chain's CDR3 is CASRTTFQGRYIQYF. CDR3 nucleotides: TGTGCCAGCAGGACGACCTTCCAGGGGAGATACATTCAGTACTTC.